Presented here are 14 T cell receptor beta chains from one specimen sequenced in a study of Ad26.COV2.S vaccination and SARS-CoV-2 variants. The table came from immunoSEQ multiplex PCR; TCRdb's copy has only in-frame clones and leaves some out. The top ten clones hold about 7.1% of a sample with approximately 350,000 clones, 80% to 90% of them seen once. Treatment indicated: around 19 received Ad26.COV2.S at low or high dose, single or two shots; about 5 received placebo; per-sample allocation not given. Specimens were obtained on day 63 following the first vaccine or placebo injection. The sample was peripheral blood, taken in a trial of Ad26.COV2.S vaccine versus placebo. The source is a person aged 18-65 years who received the Ad26.COV2.S COVID-19 vaccine or a placebo.

The rearrangement uses TRBV15 and TRBJ1-2; tentatively, D is TRBD1 (6 bases). Germline V lookup: CDR1 LNHNV, CDR2 YYDKDF (reference sequence). V gave up 3 bases and J gave up 0 bases, with 20 bases separating them. This CDR3 is 18 amino acids long. CDR3 nucleotides: TGTGCCACCAGCAGCACCACTCGGGACACCCGATCTAACTATGGCTACACCTTC. Translated: CATSSTTRDTRSNYGYTF.

A single count supports this clone. This chain joins TRBV24-1 and TRBJ2-7; D gene uncertain. Germline V gene lookup returns CDR1 KGHDR and CDR2 SFDVKD. The length of the CDR3 is 14 residues. The V gene lost 4 bases and the J gene lost 5 bases, with 14 bases spanning the gap. CDR3 in DNA: TGTGCCACCAGTGACTCAGGCCTTTCTCACGAGCAGTACTTC. This sequence encodes CATSDSGLSHEQYF.

This clone was detected only once. The chain has TRBV11-2 and TRBJ1-1, with TRBD1 matching 7 bases. The CDR3 length is 13 residues. J gave up 8 bases and V 5 bases, and 8 bases lay outside the gene matches. Germline V gives CDR1 SGHAT, CDR2 FQNNGV. CDR3 in DNA: TGTGCCAGCAGCGCCAGAGGGACAGTCGAAGCTTTCTTT. This codes for CASSARGTVEAFF.

This sequence joins TRBV25-1 and TRBJ2-1, with 15 bases lining up with TRBD2. CDR1 is MGHDK and CDR2 is SYGVNS in the germline V gene. The trim removed 8 bases at V and 6 bases at J, leaving 14 bases unmatched. The CDR3 loop spans 18 amino acids. For the CDR3, the DNA is TGTGCCAGCCTCCAGTCATTAGGACTAGCGGGAGGGCCCAATGAGCAGTTCTTC. It is translated as CASLQSLGLAGGPNEQFF.

The J gene is TRBJ2-2, the V gene TRBV5-1, with unresolved D. CDR1 and CDR2 (germline): SGHRS, YFSETQ. The CDR3 totals 15 residues. The germline V and J ends were trimmed by 2 bases and 2 bases, with 10 bases remaining between them. The CDR3 nucleotides read TGCGCCAGCAGCTTTTATGGCAGAAACACCGGGGAGCTGTTTTTT. Encoded protein: CASSFYGRNTGELFF.

The chain combines TRBV20-1 with TRBJ1-2; D ambiguous. Trimming pared 3 bases from V and 3 bases from J, leaving 14 bases between. Germline CDR1 is DFQATT and CDR2 is SNEGSKA (reference sequence). The CDR3 has 14 residues. DNA of the CDR3: TGCAGTGCTAGTGATAACCCTGGAGACTATGGCTACACCTTC. Its protein product is CSASDNPGDYGYTF.

The chain uses TRBV11-2 and TRBJ2-1, with TRBD2 matching 11 bases. Germline V lookup: CDR1 SGHAT, CDR2 FQNNGV. V was clipped by 1 base and J by 7 bases; unmatched bases: 3. This CDR3 has 15 residues. The CDR3 sequence: CASSLGLAGINEQFF. The DNA of the CDR3 is TGTGCCAGCAGCTTAGGACTAGCGGGGATTAATGAGCAGTTCTTC.

V usage is TRBV5-1 and J usage is TRBJ1-4; D is ambiguous. Germline CDR1 and CDR2: SGHRS and YFSETQ. CDR3 length equals 14 residues. V gave up 0 bases and J gave up 8 bases, with 11 bases separating them. The CDR3 DNA reads TGCGCCAGCAGCTTGGAACGGTTCGACGAAAAACTGTTTTTT. It translates to CASSLERFDEKLFF. The entire variable domain, with the rest obtained from reference TRBV5-1 and TRBJ1-4, is as follows: KAGVTQTPRYLIKTRGQQVTLSCSPISGHRSVSWYQQTPGQGLQFLFEYFSETQRNKGNFPGRFSGRQFSNSRSEMNVSTLELGDSALYLCASSLERFDEKLFFGSGTQLSVL.

The gene calls are TRBV2 and TRBJ1-1; D perhaps matches TRBD1 (5 bases). Germline CDR1 and CDR2: SNHLY and FYNNEI. V lost 9 bases and J 0 bases, leaving 11 bases between the germline ends. The length of the CDR3 is 13 residues. The DNA of the CDR3 is TGTGCCAGAATGGGACTGTTGAACACTGAAGCTTTCTTT. Translating it yields CARMGLLNTEAFF. The full variable domain, with the rest looked up from reference TRBV2 and TRBJ1-1, is EPEVTQTPSHQVTQMGQEVILRCVPISNHLYFYWYRQILGQKVEFLVSFYNNEISEKSEIFDDQFSVERPDGSNFTLKIRSTKLEDSAMYFCARMGLLNTEAFFGQGTRLTVV.

This clone was detected once. This sequence joins TRBV6-1 and TRBJ1-3; a possible D gene is TRBD1 (5 bases). Germline CDR1 and CDR2: MNHNS and SASEGT. The V end was cut by 1 base, the J end by 0 bases, with 22 bases between. The CDR3 has 20 residues. CDR3 in amino acids: CASSEVSQGRPLSSGNTIYF. The CDR3 nucleotides are TGTGCCAGCAGTGAAGTCAGCCAGGGCCGGCCCCTTTCCTCTGGAAACACCATATATTTT.

The genes are TRBV20-1 and TRBJ1-4; no definite D call. The CDR3 totals 11 residues. Germline V gene data show CDR1 as DFQATT and CDR2 as SNEGSKA (reference sequence). The CDR3: CSMVTNEKLFF. The CDR3 coding sequence is TGCAGCATGGTAACTAATGAAAAACTGTTTTTT.

The V call is TRBV28, the J call TRBJ2-7; D gene unclear. This CDR3 region has 15 residues. V was cut by 5 bases and J by 4 bases, with 18 bases left in between. Germline CDR1 is MDHEN and CDR2 is SYDVKM. The CDR3 DNA follows: TGTGCCAGCAGTCCCGGTTGGGGTGTTAGGTACGAGCAGTACTTC. Residues: CASSPGWGVRYEQYF.

The gene calls are TRBV20-1 and TRBJ1-2, with TRBD1 as a possible D gene (5 bases). Trimming cost V 6 bases and J 8 bases, with 13 bases left between them. The CDR3 spans 11 residues. The germline V gene has CDR1 DFQATT and CDR2 SNEGSKA (reference sequence). The CDR3 sequence is CSANAGQGYTF. CDR3 bases: TGCAGTGCCAATGCAGGGCAAGGCTACACCTTC.

The rearrangement joins TRBV30 to TRBJ2-1; D is unclear. Trimming pared 0 bases from V and 4 bases from J, leaving 10 bases between. CDR3 length: 14 amino acids. Germline V gives CDR1 GTSNPN, CDR2 SVGIG (reference sequence). CDR3 residues: CAWSVVFKYNEQFF. DNA for the CDR3: TGTGCCTGGAGTGTGGTGTTCAAGTACAATGAGCAGTTCTTC.